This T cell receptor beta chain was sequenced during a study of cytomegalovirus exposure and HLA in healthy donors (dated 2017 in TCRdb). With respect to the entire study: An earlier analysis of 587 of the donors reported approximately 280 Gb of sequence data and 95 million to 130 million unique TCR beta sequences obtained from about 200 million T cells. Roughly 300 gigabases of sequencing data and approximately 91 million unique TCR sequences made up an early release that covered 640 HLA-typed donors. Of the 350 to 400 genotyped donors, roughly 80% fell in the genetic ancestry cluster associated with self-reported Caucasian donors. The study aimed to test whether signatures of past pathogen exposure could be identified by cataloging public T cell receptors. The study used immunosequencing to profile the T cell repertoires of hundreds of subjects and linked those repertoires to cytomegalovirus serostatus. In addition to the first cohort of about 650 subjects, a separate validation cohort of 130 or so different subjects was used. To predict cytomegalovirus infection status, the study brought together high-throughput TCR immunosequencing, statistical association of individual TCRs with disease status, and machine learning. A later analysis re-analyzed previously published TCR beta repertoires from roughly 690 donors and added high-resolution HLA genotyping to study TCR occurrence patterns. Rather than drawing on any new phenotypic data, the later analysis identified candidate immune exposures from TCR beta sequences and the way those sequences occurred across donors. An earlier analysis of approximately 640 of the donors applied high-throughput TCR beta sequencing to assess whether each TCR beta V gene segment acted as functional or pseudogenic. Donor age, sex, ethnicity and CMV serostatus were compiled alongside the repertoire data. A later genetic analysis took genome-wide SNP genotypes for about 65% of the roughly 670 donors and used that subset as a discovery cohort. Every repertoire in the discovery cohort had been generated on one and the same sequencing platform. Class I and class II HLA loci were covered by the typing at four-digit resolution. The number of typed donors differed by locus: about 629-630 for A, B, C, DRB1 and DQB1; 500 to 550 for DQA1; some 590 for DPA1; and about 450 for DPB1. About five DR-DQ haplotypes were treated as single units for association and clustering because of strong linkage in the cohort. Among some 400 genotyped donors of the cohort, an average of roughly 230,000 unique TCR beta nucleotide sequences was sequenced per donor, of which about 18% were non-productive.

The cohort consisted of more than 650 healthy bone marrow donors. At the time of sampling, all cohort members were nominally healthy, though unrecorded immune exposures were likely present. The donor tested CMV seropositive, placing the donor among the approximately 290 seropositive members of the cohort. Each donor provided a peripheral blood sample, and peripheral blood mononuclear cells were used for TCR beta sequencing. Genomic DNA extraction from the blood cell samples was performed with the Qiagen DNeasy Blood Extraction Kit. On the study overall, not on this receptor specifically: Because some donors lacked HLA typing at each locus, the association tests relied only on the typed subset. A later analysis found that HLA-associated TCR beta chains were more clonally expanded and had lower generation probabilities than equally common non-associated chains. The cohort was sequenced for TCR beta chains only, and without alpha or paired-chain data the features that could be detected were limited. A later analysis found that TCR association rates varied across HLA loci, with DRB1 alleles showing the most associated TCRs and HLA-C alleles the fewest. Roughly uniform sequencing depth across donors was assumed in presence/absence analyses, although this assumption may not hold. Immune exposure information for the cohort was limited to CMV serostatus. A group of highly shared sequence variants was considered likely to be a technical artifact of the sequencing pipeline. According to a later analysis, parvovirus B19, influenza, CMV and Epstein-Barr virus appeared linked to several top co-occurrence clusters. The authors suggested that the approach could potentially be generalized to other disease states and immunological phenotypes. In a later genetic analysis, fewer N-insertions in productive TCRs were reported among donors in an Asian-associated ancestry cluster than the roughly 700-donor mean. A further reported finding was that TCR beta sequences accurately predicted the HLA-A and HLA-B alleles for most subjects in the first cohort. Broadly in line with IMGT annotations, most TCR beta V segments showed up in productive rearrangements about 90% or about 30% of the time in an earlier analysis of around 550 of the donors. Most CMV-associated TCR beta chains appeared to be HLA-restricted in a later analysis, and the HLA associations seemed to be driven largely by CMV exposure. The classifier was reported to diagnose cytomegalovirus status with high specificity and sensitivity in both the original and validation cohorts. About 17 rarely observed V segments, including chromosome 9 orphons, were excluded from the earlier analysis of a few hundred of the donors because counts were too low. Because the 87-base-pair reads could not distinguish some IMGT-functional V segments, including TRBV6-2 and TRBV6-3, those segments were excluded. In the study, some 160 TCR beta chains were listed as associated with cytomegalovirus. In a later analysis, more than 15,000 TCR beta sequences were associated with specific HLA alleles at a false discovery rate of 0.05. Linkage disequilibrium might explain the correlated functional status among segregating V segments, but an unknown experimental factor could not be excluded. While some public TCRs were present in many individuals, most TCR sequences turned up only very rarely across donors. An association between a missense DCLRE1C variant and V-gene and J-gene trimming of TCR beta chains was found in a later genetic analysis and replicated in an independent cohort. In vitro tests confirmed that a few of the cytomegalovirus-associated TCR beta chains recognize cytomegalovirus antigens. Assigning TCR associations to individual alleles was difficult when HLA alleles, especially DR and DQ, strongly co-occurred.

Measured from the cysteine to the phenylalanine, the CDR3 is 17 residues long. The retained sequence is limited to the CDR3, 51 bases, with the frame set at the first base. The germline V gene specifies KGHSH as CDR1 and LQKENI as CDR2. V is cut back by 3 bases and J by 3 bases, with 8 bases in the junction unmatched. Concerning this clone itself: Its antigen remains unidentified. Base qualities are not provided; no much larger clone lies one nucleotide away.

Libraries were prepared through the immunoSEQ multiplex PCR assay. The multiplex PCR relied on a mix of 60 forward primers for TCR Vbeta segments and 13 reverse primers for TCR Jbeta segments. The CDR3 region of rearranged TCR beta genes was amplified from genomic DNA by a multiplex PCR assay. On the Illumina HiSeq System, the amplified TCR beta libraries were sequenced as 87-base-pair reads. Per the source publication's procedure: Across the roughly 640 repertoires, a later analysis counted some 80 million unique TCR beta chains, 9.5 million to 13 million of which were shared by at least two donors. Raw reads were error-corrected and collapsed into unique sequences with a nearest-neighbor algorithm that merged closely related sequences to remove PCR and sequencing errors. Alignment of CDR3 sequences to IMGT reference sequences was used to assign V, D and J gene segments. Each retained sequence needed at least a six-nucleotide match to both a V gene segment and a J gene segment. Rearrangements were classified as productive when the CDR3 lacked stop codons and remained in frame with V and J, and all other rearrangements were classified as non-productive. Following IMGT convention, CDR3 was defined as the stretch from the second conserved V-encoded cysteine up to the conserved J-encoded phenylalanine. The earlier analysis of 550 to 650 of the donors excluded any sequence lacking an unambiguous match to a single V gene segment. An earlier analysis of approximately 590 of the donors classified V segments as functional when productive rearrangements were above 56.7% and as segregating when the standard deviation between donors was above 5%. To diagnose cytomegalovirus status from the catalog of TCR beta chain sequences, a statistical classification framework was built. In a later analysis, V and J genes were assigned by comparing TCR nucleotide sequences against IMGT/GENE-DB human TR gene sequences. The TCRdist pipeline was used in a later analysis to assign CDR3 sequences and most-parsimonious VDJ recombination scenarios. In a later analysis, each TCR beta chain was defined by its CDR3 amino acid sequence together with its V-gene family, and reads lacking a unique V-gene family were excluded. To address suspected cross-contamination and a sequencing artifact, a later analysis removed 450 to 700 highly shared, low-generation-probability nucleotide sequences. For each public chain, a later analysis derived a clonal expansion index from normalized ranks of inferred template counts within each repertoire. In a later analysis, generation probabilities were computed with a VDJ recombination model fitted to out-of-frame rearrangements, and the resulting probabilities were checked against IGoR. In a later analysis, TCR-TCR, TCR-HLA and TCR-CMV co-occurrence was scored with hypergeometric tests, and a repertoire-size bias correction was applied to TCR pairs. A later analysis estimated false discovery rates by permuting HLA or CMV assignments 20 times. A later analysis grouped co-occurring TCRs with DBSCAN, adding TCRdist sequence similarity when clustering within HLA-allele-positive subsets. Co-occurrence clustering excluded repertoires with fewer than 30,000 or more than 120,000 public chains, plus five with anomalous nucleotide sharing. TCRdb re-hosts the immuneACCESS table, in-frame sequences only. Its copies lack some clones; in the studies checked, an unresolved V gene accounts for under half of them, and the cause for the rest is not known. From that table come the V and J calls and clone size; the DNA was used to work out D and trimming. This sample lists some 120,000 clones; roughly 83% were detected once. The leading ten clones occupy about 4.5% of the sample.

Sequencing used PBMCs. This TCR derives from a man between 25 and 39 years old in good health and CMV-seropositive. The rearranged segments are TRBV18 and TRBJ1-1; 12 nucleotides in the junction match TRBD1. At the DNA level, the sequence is TGTGCCAGCTCACCGACCGGGACAGGGGGCTGGTACACTGAAGCTTTCTTT. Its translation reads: CASSPTGTGGWYTEAFF.